Listed below are T cell receptor beta chains from one sample, sequenced in a study of cytomegalovirus exposure and HLA in healthy donors. Assay: immunoSEQ multiplex PCR; the TCRdb copy retains only in-frame clones and omits some. The profile covers just over 150,000 clones, with less than 90% appearing a single time and 1.9% taken by the ten largest. Material for sequencing was PBMCs. The receptors were gathered from a man aged 18 to 30 in good health and CMV-seronegative. Each CDR3 is given with its conserved first and last residue. D genes are given only for firm matches. Clone sizes are given selectively: once, few, many, or a class where the clone is expanded.

CDR3,DNA,J,size,D,V
CASSLGHRQETQYF,TGTGCCAGCAGCTTAGGCCACAGACAAGAGACCCAGTACTTC,TRBJ2-5,-,-,TRBV7-7
CASSLSTSGVSYNEQFF,TGTGCCAGCAGTTTATCAACCAGCGGAGTCTCCTACAATGAGCAGTTCTTC,TRBJ2-1,-,-,TRBV28
CTSPTRGLYNEQFF,TGCACCAGTCCGACAAGGGGACTTTACAATGAGCAGTTCTTC,TRBJ2-1,-,-,TRBV1
CASSLEPVSNTEAFF,TGCGCCAGCAGCTTGGAACCGGTGTCGAACACTGAAGCTTTCTTT,TRBJ1-1,-,-,TRBV5-1
CAISWDRGGEKLFF,TGTGCCATCAGTTGGGACAGGGGTGGGGAAAAACTGTTTTTT,TRBJ1-4,-,TRBD1,TRBV10-3
CASSLAGGGPWDTQYF,TGTGCCAGCAGCTTGGCCGGCGGGGGGCCCTGGGATACGCAGTATTTT,TRBJ2-3,-,TRBD2,TRBV5-4
CASSGDTRQETQYF,TGCGCCAGCAGCGGGGACACCAGACAAGAGACCCAGTACTTC,TRBJ2-5,-,-,TRBV5-1
CASRLRTDNSPLHF,TGTGCCAGCAGGTTGCGGACAGACAATTCACCCCTCCACTTT,TRBJ1-6,few,-,TRBV6-1
CASSSAGQGSNEQYF,TGTGCCAGCAGCTCAGCCGGACAGGGTTCGAACGAGCAGTACTTC,TRBJ2-7,-,TRBD1,TRBV28
CASAAGENTDTQYF,TGTGCCAGCGCCGCAGGGGAAAACACAGATACGCAGTATTTT,TRBJ2-3,medium-sized,-,TRBV6-4
CASSQTGNTEAFF,TGTGCCAGCAGCCAGACAGGGAACACTGAAGCTTTCTTT,TRBJ1-1,-,-,TRBV9
CASSRDRPSNYGYTF,TGTGCCAGCAGCCGTGACAGGCCATCTAACTATGGCTACACCTTC,TRBJ1-2,-,-,TRBV7-9
CASSLPTAYEQYF,TGTGCCAGCAGCTTGCCTACAGCCTACGAGCAGTACTTC,TRBJ2-7,-,-,TRBV5-6
CASSLGGPRDTQYF,TGTGCCAGCAGCTTAGGGGGCCCGCGGGATACGCAGTATTTT,TRBJ2-3,-,-,TRBV7-3
CASSFGPQGYEQYF,TGCGCCAGCAGCTTCGGTCCTCAGGGGTACGAGCAGTACTTC,TRBJ2-7,-,-,TRBV5-1
CSVPGGGEQYF,TGCAGTGTCCCCGGCGGGGGCGAGCAGTACTTC,TRBJ2-7,once,TRBD2,TRBV20-1
CASSEAGDRVTDTQYF,TGTGCCAGCAGTGAAGCTGGGGACAGGGTTACAGATACGCAGTATTTT,TRBJ2-3,-,TRBD1,TRBV2
CASSEWGTDNQPQHF,TGTGCCAGCAGTGAATGGGGGACAGACAATCAGCCCCAGCATTTT,TRBJ1-5,-,TRBD1,TRBV6-1
CASSLSSGQGETDTQYF,TGTGCCAGCAGTTTATCGTCGGGACAGGGTGAGACAGATACGCAGTATTTT,TRBJ2-3,-,TRBD1,TRBV27
CASKRSSDSGNTIYF,TGCGCCAGCAAGCGCAGCTCCGACTCTGGAAACACCATATATTTT,TRBJ1-3,-,-,TRBV5-1
CASSSEARLNRVGNSGANVLTF,TGTGCCAGCAGCTCCGAGGCCCGCCTGAACAGGGTTGGGAACTCTGGGGCCAACGTCCTGACTTTC,TRBJ2-6,-,-,TRBV13
CASSDSDSGSYEQFF,TGTGCCAGCAGTGACTCGGATAGCGGGAGCTATGAGCAGTTCTTC,TRBJ2-1,-,TRBD2,TRBV6-4
CASSVRISGDYGYTF,TGTGCCAGCAGCGTACGGATCTCGGGAGACTATGGCTACACCTTC,TRBJ1-2,once,-,TRBV9
CASSSGLAGDASYNEQFF,TGTGCCAGCAGCTCGGGACTAGCGGGAGACGCGTCCTACAATGAGCAGTTCTTC,TRBJ2-1,-,TRBD2,TRBV7-9
CASSPQGFQPQHF,TGTGCCAGCAGCCCACAGGGATTTCAGCCCCAGCATTTT,TRBJ1-5,-,-,TRBV28
CASTGTSGRAKDTQYF,TGTGCCAGCACCGGGACTAGCGGGAGGGCCAAAGATACGCAGTATTTT,TRBJ2-3,-,-,TRBV21-1
CASSSSGGYNEQFF,TGCGCCAGCAGCTCTTCAGGGGGATACAATGAGCAGTTCTTC,TRBJ2-1,-,TRBD1,TRBV5-1
CASSFPRGDFSGNTIYF,TGTGCCAGCAGTTTCCCGCGGGGGGACTTCTCTGGAAACACCATATATTTT,TRBJ1-3,-,-,TRBV28
CASSFRQGEFSYEQYF,TGCGCCAGCAGCTTTCGCCAGGGTGAATTTTCTTACGAGCAGTACTTC,TRBJ2-7,-,-,TRBV5-1
CATSDGQGWTDTQYF,TGTGCCACCAGCGACGGACAGGGGTGGACAGATACGCAGTATTTT,TRBJ2-3,-,TRBD1,TRBV15
CASSLSLRPTGAEITEAFF,TGTGCCAGCAGCTTATCTCTCCGACCGACAGGGGCGGAGATCACTGAAGCTTTCTTT,TRBJ1-1,-,TRBD1,TRBV7-9
CASSPARVGLSEQYF,TGTGCCAGCAGCCCCGCGCGGGTTGGTTTAAGCGAGCAGTACTTC,TRBJ2-7,few,-,TRBV27
CASSVGTPRNNEQFF,TGTGCCAGCAGCGTCGGGACTCCCAGAAACAATGAGCAGTTCTTC,TRBJ2-1,-,-,TRBV5-4
CASSLDREVYNQPQHF,TGTGCCAGCAGCTTAGACAGGGAAGTCTACAATCAGCCCCAGCATTTT,TRBJ1-5,-,-,TRBV7-8
CASSLRSDFSYNSPLHF,TGCGCCAGCAGCTTGAGATCAGACTTCTCCTATAATTCACCCCTCCACTTT,TRBJ1-6,-,-,TRBV5-1
CASSLAGSGHEQYF,TGTGCCAGCAGTTTAGCCGGGAGTGGCCACGAGCAGTACTTC,TRBJ2-7,-,-,TRBV27
CASSGDRANQPQHF,TGTGCCAGCAGTGGGGACAGGGCAAATCAGCCCCAGCATTTT,TRBJ1-5,-,TRBD1,TRBV28
CASSYQQGASGNTIYF,TGCGCCAGCAGCTACCAACAGGGGGCGTCTGGAAACACCATATATTTT,TRBJ1-3,once,TRBD1,TRBV5-1
CASSSTSLSYNEQFF,TGTGCCAGCAGCTCGACTAGCCTGTCCTACAATGAGCAGTTCTTC,TRBJ2-1,-,TRBD2,TRBV7-3
CASSQGVWGGGNTEAFF,TGCGCCAGCAGCCAAGGGGTCTGGGGAGGGGGGAACACTGAAGCTTTCTTT,TRBJ1-1,-,-,TRBV4-1
CAISDRTGGNTEAFF,TGTGCCATCAGTGACCGGACAGGGGGCAACACTGAAGCTTTCTTT,TRBJ1-1,-,TRBD1,TRBV10-3
CAIRPGQGASYEQYF,TGTGCCATCAGGCCGGGGCAGGGGGCCTCCTACGAGCAGTACTTC,TRBJ2-7,-,TRBD1,TRBV10-3
CASSASTGVTGANVLTF,TGTGCCAGCAGCGCCTCGACAGGGGTTACTGGGGCCAACGTCCTGACTTTC,TRBJ2-6,-,TRBD1,TRBV9
CASSEGQANTEAFF,TGCGCCAGCAGCGAGGGACAGGCGAACACTGAAGCTTTCTTT,TRBJ1-1,-,TRBD1,TRBV5-1
CASSIRYWGDSTDTQYF,TGTGCCAGCAGTATCCGCTACTGGGGGGACAGCACAGATACGCAGTATTTT,TRBJ2-3,-,-,TRBV28
CASNNFQGLFF,TGTGCCAGCAATAATTTCCAGGGACTGTTTTTT,TRBJ1-4,-,-,TRBV28
CASSVATGWAGNTIYF,TGTGCCAGCAGCGTAGCTACCGGATGGGCAGGAAACACCATATATTTT,TRBJ1-3,-,-,TRBV9
CASSPGTGDYEQYF,TGTGCCAGCTCGCCCGGGACAGGAGACTACGAGCAGTACTTC,TRBJ2-7,once,TRBD1,TRBV18
CASGWDLGTGELFF,TGTGCTAGTGGTTGGGACTTGGGCACCGGGGAGCTGTTTTTT,TRBJ2-2,-,-,TRBV12-5
CASSPLPAGQETQYF,TGTGCCAGCAGCCCTCTCCCGGCGGGACAAGAGACCCAGTACTTC,TRBJ2-5,-,-,TRBV7-3
CASRRPPLGEKLFF,TGTGCAAGTCGCCGTCCACCTCTAGGAGAAAAACTGTTTTTT,TRBJ1-4,-,-,TRBV12-2
CAWSTGTEAFF,TGTGCCTGGTCAACGGGGACTGAAGCTTTCTTT,TRBJ1-1,-,-,TRBV30
CASSYTDRDYEQYF,TGTGCCAGCAGTTACACAGACAGAGACTACGAGCAGTACTTC,TRBJ2-7,-,-,TRBV6-5
CASISPQGARSEAFF,TGTGCCAGCATCAGCCCGCAGGGGGCGAGGTCTGAAGCTTTCTTT,TRBJ1-1,-,TRBD1,TRBV28